Each of the 23 T cell receptor beta chains below was sequenced from the same sample in a study of memory CD4+ T cells and cytomegalovirus serostatus. Assay: immunoSEQ multiplex PCR; the TCRdb copy retains only in-frame clones and omits some. The table shows around 54,000 clones, with about 80% occurring only once. The sort gate was single viable CD3+CD4+CD8-CD45RO+ cells for memory CD4+ T cells. Sequencing used memory CD4+ T cells from blood. All receptors come from an adult in good health and CMV-seropositive.

V gene TRBV29-1 combines with J gene TRBJ2-1; 8 nucleotides line up with TRBD1. CDR1 and CDR2 (germline): SQVTM, ANQGSEA. This CDR3 region has 15 residues. V lost 7 bases, J lost 3 bases, and 11 bases stayed unmatched. The CDR3 region has the DNA TGCAGCGGGGGACAGGTAATCGCTGGCTACAATGAGCAGTTCTTC. Protein: CSGGQVIAGYNEQFF.

This clone was seen a handful of times. The chain couples TRBV18 to TRBJ2-1; perhaps D is TRBD1 or TRBD2 (5 bases each). With 3 bases removed from V and 13 bases from J, the gap between germline ends came to 16 bases. The CDR3 has 13 amino acids. Germline CDR1 and CDR2: KGHSH and LQKENI. Here the CDR3 reads CASSPGDGLEQFF. CDR3 coding DNA: TGTGCCAGCTCACCCGGGGACGGACTGGAACAGTTCTTC.

The chain joins TRBV7-2 to TRBJ2-2; 9 bases align to TRBD2. The CDR3 consists of 16 residues. In germline, CDR1 is SGHTA, CDR2 FQGNSA. J lost 4 bases, V lost 3 bases, and 6 bases had no gene match. The CDR3 here is CASSFSGSRVTGELFF. DNA of the CDR3: TGTGCCAGCAGCTTTAGCGGGAGTAGGGTCACCGGGGAGCTGTTTTTT.

The rearrangement joins TRBV7-2 to TRBJ1-1; a possible D gene is TRBD1 (5 bases). V shed 0 bases and J shed 3 bases, with 8 bases lying between them. CDR3 length equals 14 residues. Germline CDR1 is SGHTA and CDR2 is FQGNSA. The CDR3 loop reads CASSLATGDTEAFF. CDR3 nucleotide sequence: TGTGCCAGCAGCTTAGCTACGGGGGACACTGAAGCTTTCTTT.

The chain recombines TRBV18 with TRBJ1-4, with D possibly TRBD1 on 6 matching bases. The CDR3 consists of 17 residues. Trimming pared 3 bases from V and 0 bases from J, leaving 14 bases between. CDR1 is KGHSH, CDR2 LQKENI, per germline. CDR3 loop: CASSPLGQSATNEKLFF. CDR3 sequence (DNA): TGTGCCAGCTCACCCCTAGGACAGTCTGCAACTAATGAAAAACTGTTTTTT. The full variable domain, rest sourced from reference TRBV18 and TRBJ1-4, is NAGVMQNPRHLVRRRGQEARLRCSPMKGHSHVYWYRQLPEEGLKFMVYLQKENIIDESGMPKERFSAEFPKEGPSILRIQQVVRGDSAAYFCASSPLGQSATNEKLFFGSGTQLSVL.

The chain joins TRBV7-9 to TRBJ2-2, with 7 bases fitting TRBD1. CDR3 length: 15 residues. The V and J ends lost 5 bases and 4 bases, in that order; junction bases with no gene match: 7. Germline-derived CDR1 and CDR2 are SEHNR and FQNEAQ (reference sequence). The CDR3 region is CASSLTGRITGELFF. CDR3 nucleotides: TGTGCCAGCAGCCTGACAGGGCGGATCACCGGGGAGCTGTTTTTT.

The gene calls are TRBV27 and TRBJ2-5, with 8 bases aligning to TRBD1. The CDR3 runs 15 residues. The V and J ends lost 0 bases and 4 bases, in that order; junction bases with no gene match: 4. From germline, CDR1 is MNHEY and CDR2 SMNVEV (reference sequence). The CDR3 here is CASSLSIGQGETQYF. CDR3 sequence (DNA): TGTGCCAGCAGTTTATCGATAGGACAGGGAGAGACCCAGTACTTC.

At least ten counts were recorded for this clone. The chain employs TRBV7-6 and TRBJ2-7, with D possibly matching TRBD1 (5 bases). CDR1 and CDR2 (germline): SGHVS, FNYEAQ. V was pared by 1 base and J by 6 bases, with 10 bases between. The CDR3 runs 13 residues. The CDR3 reads CASSLESRGEQYF. The DNA for the CDR3 is TGTGCCAGCAGCTTAGAATCAAGGGGCGAGCAGTACTTC.

This chain connects TRBV7-2 to TRBJ2-1, with 12 bases that match TRBD2. J gave up 10 bases and V 5 bases, and 12 bases lay outside the gene matches. Germline V lookup: CDR1 SGHTA, CDR2 FQGNSA. This CDR3 is 16 amino acids long. CDR3 in DNA: TGTGCCAGCAGCCGGGATGCCACTAGCGGGGGGAAGGAGCAGTTCTTC. This codes for CASSRDATSGGKEQFF.

The CDR3 spells CASSLAGRETQYF. The CDR3 DNA reads as TGCGCCAGCAGCTTGGCCGGGAGGGAGACCCAGTACTTC. The V gene is TRBV5-1, the J gene TRBJ2-5; 7 bases match TRBD2. The V and J ends lost 0 bases and 5 bases, in that order; junction bases with no gene match: 1. This CDR3 is built from 13 residues. Germline V gives CDR1 SGHRS, CDR2 YFSETQ.

V is TRBV10-1 and J is TRBJ2-7; D might be TRBD2 (5 bases). V was cut by 8 bases and J by 7 bases, with 18 bases left in between. Germline V gives CDR1 WNHNN, CDR2 SYGVQD (reference sequence). CDR3 length equals 13 residues. Here the CDR3 DNA reads TGCGCCAGCCTGTGTCGGACTTTGAGGGAGCAGTACGTC. It translates to CASLCRTLREQYV.

This clone occurred a few times. The rearrangement uses TRBV6-1 and TRBJ1-2; D may be TRBD1 (5 bases). The CDR3 is 11 residues long. V was pared by 9 bases and J by 8 bases, with 13 bases between. Germline assignment: CDR1 MNHNS and CDR2 SASEGT. The chain's CDR3 is CASGAPQGYTF. The CDR3 DNA follows: TGTGCCAGTGGGGCCCCCCAAGGCTACACCTTC.

The chain combines TRBV7-2 with TRBJ2-3; D might be TRBD2 (5 bases). V was cut by 1 base and J by 7 bases, with 9 bases left in between. Germline-derived CDR1 and CDR2 are SGHTA and FQGNSA. CDR3 size: 13 residues. The DNA of the CDR3 is TGTGCCAGCAGCTTAGGACTACAAAATACGCAGTATTTT. Its translation is CASSLGLQNTQYF. Combining the CDR3 with reference TRBV7-2 and TRBJ2-3 gives the whole variable domain GAGVSQSPSNKVTEKGKDVELRCDPISGHTALYWYRQSLGQGLEFLIYFQGNSAPDKSGLPSDRFSAERTGGSVSTLTIQRTQQEDSAVYLCASSLGLQNTQYFGPGTRLTVL.

V and J are TRBV30 and TRBJ2-3, with 11 bases that match TRBD2. Germline CDR1 and CDR2: GTSNPN and SVGIG (reference sequence). The CDR3 has 16 amino acids. J lost 1 base, V lost 5 bases, and 8 bases had no gene match. DNA for the CDR3: TGTGCCTGGGGACGACTAGCGGGGTTACGCACAGATACGCAGTATTTT. Translation: CAWGRLAGLRTDTQYF.

The chain links TRBV4-2 to TRBJ2-7, with 9 bases lining up with TRBD1. The CDR3 runs 15 residues. The germline gives CDR1 LGHNA, CDR2 YNFKEQ. V lost 2 bases, J lost 5 bases, and 7 bases stayed unmatched. The CDR3 DNA follows: TGTGCCAGCAGCCAATTCTACGGACAGGGGAACGAGCAGTACTTC. This gives the protein CASSQFYGQGNEQYF.

This chain uses TRBV6-1 with TRBJ1-5; D might be TRBD1 (5 bases). CDR1 is MNHNS, CDR2 SASEGT, per germline. The CDR3 consists of 15 residues. Trimming removed 7 bases from V and 5 bases from J, with 18 bases in between. CDR3 in amino acids: CASTAGTGNHQPQHF. The CDR3 DNA follows: TGTGCCAGCACCGCGGGAACAGGAAACCATCAGCCCCAGCATTTT.

The V gene is TRBV9, the J gene TRBJ2-7; a possible D gene is TRBD2 (5 bases). This CDR3 has 14 residues. CDR1 and CDR2 from the germline V gene are SGDLS and YYNGEE. The V end lost 4 bases, the J end lost 7 bases, and 18 bases lay between the germline ends. The CDR3 is CASSINSRKREQYV. DNA for the CDR3: TGTGCCAGCAGCATCAACAGCCGTAAGCGGGAGCAGTACGTC.

The rearrangement joins TRBV5-1 to TRBJ2-3, with TRBD1 identical over 9 bases. CDR1 is SGHRS, CDR2 YFSETQ, per germline. The CDR3 totals 14 residues. V shed 3 bases, J shed 3 bases, and the junction held 2 bases outside the gene matches. CDR3 in DNA: TGCGCCAGCAGCTCGGGACAGGGAACAGATACGCAGTATTTT. Its translation: CASSSGQGTDTQYF.

This sequence joins TRBV6-1 and TRBJ1-2; 7 nucleotides align to TRBD1. The CDR3 covers 13 residues. Losses at the gene ends were 8 bases for V and 0 bases for J; bases not matched to a gene: 3. Germline V gene sequence: CDR1 MNHNS, CDR2 SASEGT. The CDR3: CASYGTANYGYTF. CDR3 nucleotides: TGTGCCAGCTACGGGACAGCTAACTATGGCTACACCTTC.

This clone appeared a single time. This chain uses TRBV11-2 with TRBJ2-7; D gene uncertain. V lost 5 bases and J 3 bases, leaving 14 bases between the germline ends. Per the germline V gene, CDR1 is SGHAT and CDR2 is FQNNGV. CDR3 length equals 14 residues. The CDR3 DNA is TGTGCCAGCAGCGGAAAGGGATCCGGCTACGAGCAGTACTTC. Protein sequence: CASSGKGSGYEQYF.

The V gene is TRBV29-1, the J gene TRBJ2-5, with 9 nucleotides matching TRBD2. Looked up from germline, CDR1 is SQVTM and CDR2 is ANQGSEA. V lost 2 bases, J lost 2 bases, and 9 bases stayed unmatched. The CDR3 length is 16 residues. The CDR3 DNA reads as TGCAGCGTTGAAAGGAGATTAGCGGGAGTACAAGAGACCCAGTACTTC. Amino acid sequence: CSVERRLAGVQETQYF.

This chain links TRBV18 with TRBJ1-4, with D perhaps matching TRBD1 (5 bases). V lost 9 bases and J lost 8, with 16 bases in between. This CDR3 has 13 residues. Germline lookup yields CDR1 KGHSH and CDR2 LQKENI. CDR3 nucleotides: TGTGCCAGTAAGGGGACTCTAGAGGAAAAACTGTTTTTT. Protein: CASKGTLEEKLFF.

The rearrangement links TRBV28 to TRBJ1-3; weak D call: TRBD1 (6 bases). CDR1 is MDHEN, CDR2 SYDVKM, per germline. CDR3 size: 14 residues. Between the trimmed V and J ends, which lost 6 bases and 0 bases, there was a span of 9 bases. The CDR3 spells CASRLQGSGNTIYF. DNA for the CDR3: TGTGCCAGCAGATTACAGGGCTCTGGAAACACCATATATTTT.